This T cell receptor beta chain was recovered during a study of T cells after yellow fever vaccination. Germline V gene sequence: CDR1 GTSNPN, CDR2 SVGIG (reference sequence). This CDR3 is 19 amino acids long. V shed 2 bases and J shed 0 bases, with 20 bases lying between them. MiXCR was run by TCRdb on the 5' RACE reads, yielding one entry per CDR3 protein. The data hold about 160,000 distinct CDR3 sequences, with about a tenth observed a single time. The chain couples TRBV30 to TRBJ1-6; D possibly corresponds to TRBD1 (5 bases). The source of this sequence is a man between 18 and 29 years old who received the YFV17D yellow fever vaccine. The sequences come from CD8+ T cells sorted from PBMCs, collected 45 days after the yellow fever booster vaccination. This chain's CDR3 is CAWSPKRAGGSSYNSPLHF. In DNA form, the CDR3 reads TGTGCCTGGAGTCCCAAGAGGGCCGGGGGGAGCTCCTATAATTCACCCCTCCACTTT.